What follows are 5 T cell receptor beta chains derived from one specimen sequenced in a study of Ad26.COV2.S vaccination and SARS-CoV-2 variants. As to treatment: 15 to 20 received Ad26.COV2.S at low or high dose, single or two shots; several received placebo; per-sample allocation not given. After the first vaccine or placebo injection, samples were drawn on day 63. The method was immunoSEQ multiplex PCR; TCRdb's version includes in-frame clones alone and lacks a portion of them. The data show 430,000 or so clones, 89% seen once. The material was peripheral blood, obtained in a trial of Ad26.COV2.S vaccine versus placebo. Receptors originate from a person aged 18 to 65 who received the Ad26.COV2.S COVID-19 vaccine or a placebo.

The CDR3 protein is CASGREETQYF. The CDR3 DNA reads as TGTGCCAGCGGTAGGGAAGAGACCCAGTACTTC. The V gene is TRBV2, the J gene TRBJ2-5, with D hard to call. This CDR3 has 11 amino acids. Germline assignment: CDR1 SNHLY and CDR2 FYNNEI. The germline V and J ends were trimmed by 8 bases and 3 bases, with 7 bases remaining between them.

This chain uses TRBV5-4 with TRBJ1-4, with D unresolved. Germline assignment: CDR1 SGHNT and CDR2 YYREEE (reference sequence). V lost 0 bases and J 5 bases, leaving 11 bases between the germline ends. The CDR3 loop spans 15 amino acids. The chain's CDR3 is CASSLGAATNEKLFF. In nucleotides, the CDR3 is TGTGCCAGCAGCTTGGGGGCAGCGACGAATGAAAAACTGTTTTTT.

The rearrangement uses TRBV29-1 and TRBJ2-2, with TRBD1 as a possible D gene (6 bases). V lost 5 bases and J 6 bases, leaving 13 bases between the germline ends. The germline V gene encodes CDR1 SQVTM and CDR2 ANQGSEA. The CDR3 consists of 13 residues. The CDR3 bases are TGCAGCGTTCGGACAGATGGGGCCGGGGAGCTGTTTTTT. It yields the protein CSVRTDGAGELFF.

CDR3 residues: CASSQGMNAAGTDTQYF. For the CDR3, the DNA is TGTGCCAGCAGCCAGGGAATGAACGCGGCGGGCACAGATACGCAGTATTTT. This chain uses TRBV3-1 (or the pseudogene TRBV3-2) with TRBJ2-3; D not certain. Trimming pared 3 bases from V and 1 base from J, leaving 17 bases between. The CDR3 sequence is 17 residues long. Germline V lookup: CDR1 LGHDT, CDR2 YNNKEL (reference sequence).

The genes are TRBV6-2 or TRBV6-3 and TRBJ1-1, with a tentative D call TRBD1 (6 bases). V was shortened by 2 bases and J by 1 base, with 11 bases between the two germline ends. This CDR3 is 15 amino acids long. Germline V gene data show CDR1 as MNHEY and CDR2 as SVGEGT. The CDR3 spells CASSYGGGPNTEAFF. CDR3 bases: TGTGCCAGCAGTTACGGGGGGGGCCCGAACACTGAAGCTTTCTTT.